Here is one T cell receptor (beta chain) with its context. The antigen is undetermined. This sample is drawn from a study of cytomegalovirus exposure and HLA in healthy donors. Study-level background: Most genotyped donors, 81% of about 400, had Caucasian-associated genetic ancestry. Study observations and caveats: An analysis done earlier found most TCR beta V segments productive about 87% or about 30% of the time. Per a later analysis, about 17,000 TCR beta sequences showed association with HLA alleles at 0.05 false discovery rate.

PCR primers comprised 60 Vbeta and 13 Jbeta primers. Profiled with immunoSEQ multiplex PCR; TCRdb holds only in-frame clones, not every one. The sample holds 75,000 to 80,000 clones; approximately 80% are singletons and the top ten take around 8.9%. Trimming pared 4 bases from V and 3 bases from J, leaving 9 bases between. CDR1 SEHNR and CDR2 FQNEAQ come from the germline V gene (reference sequence). This CDR3 region has 13 residues. The sample consisted of PBMCs. The clonotype comes from a woman between 40 and 55 years old in good health and CMV-seropositive. The chain is built from TRBV7-9 and TRBJ1-1; D unresolved. The CDR3 protein is CASSSPGDTEAFF. CDR3 nucleotides: TGTGCCAGCAGCTCGCCGGGAGACACTGAAGCTTTCTTT.